This passage covers 12 T cell receptor beta chains from one sample sequenced in a study of blood T cell repertoires in COVID-19. Sequencing was performed with immunoSEQ multiplex PCR; in TCRdb, only in-frame clones are kept and a portion is missing. The sample records over 85,000 clones, around 90% being singletons. The sample comprised peripheral blood. Receptors were obtained from a human donor with active COVID-19. The donor label of this sample is uncertain.

This clone was seen just once. This chain connects TRBV5-1 to TRBJ2-5; D is ambiguous. CDR1 and CDR2 (germline): SGHRS, YFSETQ. The CDR3 runs to 16 residues. Trimming left V 0 bases short and J 5 bases short, with 17 bases between. The CDR3 protein is CASSLGGVGSTETQYF. The CDR3 region has the DNA TGCGCCAGCAGCTTGGGAGGCGTGGGTTCGACGGAGACCCAGTACTTC.

V and J are TRBV5-6 and TRBJ2-5; TRBD1 matches at 7 bases. The ends lost 2 bases at V and 2 bases at J; junction bases unmatched: 9. The germline V gene has CDR1 SGHDT and CDR2 YYEEEE. The CDR3 loop spans 16 amino acids. The CDR3 bases are TGTGCCAGCAGCTTTAGGACAGGAATATTTCAAGAGACCCAGTACTTC. Translating it yields CASSFRTGIFQETQYF.

The sample holds one count of this clone. This chain joins TRBV11-2 and TRBJ2-1; 9 positions agree with TRBD2. This CDR3 has 16 residues. The germline V gene encodes CDR1 SGHAT and CDR2 FQNNGV. After removal of 5 bases from V and 9 bases from J, the junction contained 14 bases not matched to a gene. CDR3 DNA sequence: TGTGCCAGCAGCCAAAGTCGGAGCGGGGGGTTACTTGAGCAGTTCTTC. Translated, it gives CASSQSRSGGLLEQFF.

The chain employs TRBV5-5 and TRBJ1-1; 8 nucleotides match TRBD1. Trimming cost V 3 bases and J 1 base; bases outside gene matches: 2. Germline values: CDR1 SGHKS, CDR2 YYEKEE (reference sequence). The CDR3 is made up of 14 amino acids. CDR3 nucleotides: TGTGCCAGCAGCTCAGGGACAGGGAACACTGAAGCTTTCTTT. Protein: CASSSGTGNTEAFF.

This clone occurred many times. V is TRBV11-2 and J is TRBJ1-2, with D maybe TRBD1 (5 bases). Germline-derived CDR1 and CDR2 are SGHAT and FQNNGV. The CDR3 is made up of 16 amino acids. Trimming cost V 4 bases and J 4 bases, with 19 bases left between them. DNA for the CDR3: TGTGCCAGCAGCTCCGATGGAAGGGGCAGCAGCTATGGCTACACCTTC. Encoded protein: CASSSDGRGSSYGYTF.

This chain uses TRBV19 with TRBJ1-1, with a possible D match to TRBD1 (5 bases). The germline V gene has CDR1 LNHDA and CDR2 SQIVND (reference sequence). The CDR3 is 12 amino acids. V lost 7 bases to trimming and J lost 4 bases, with 10 bases between them. The CDR3 spells CASTRRGTEAFF. The CDR3, as DNA: TGTGCCAGTACCCGGAGGGGCACTGAAGCTTTCTTT.

The chain employs TRBV28 and TRBJ1-1, with 7 bases that match TRBD1. Germline V gene data show CDR1 as MDHEN and CDR2 as SYDVKM. Trimming at V came to 4 bases and at J to 11 bases, leaving 19 bases not matched to a gene. The length of the CDR3 is 16 residues. DNA of the CDR3: TGTGCCAGCAGTTCGTCCAGGGACAGCCCCAACGTTAGGGCTTTCTTT. This encodes CASSSSRDSPNVRAFF.

V gene TRBV11-2 combines with J gene TRBJ2-7, with 10 bases identical to TRBD1. Losses at the gene ends were 3 bases for V and 5 bases for J; bases not matched to a gene: 10. Per germline, CDR1 SGHAT and CDR2 FQNNGV. The CDR3 spans 16 residues. Here the CDR3 reads CASSLRFGDRGHEQYF. The CDR3 DNA reads TGTGCCAGCAGCTTGAGATTCGGGGACAGGGGTCACGAGCAGTACTTC.

The chain carries TRBV27 and TRBJ2-1, with D perhaps matching TRBD1 (5 bases). Trimming removed 2 bases at V and 6 bases at J, with 5 bases between. The CDR3 totals 12 residues. Germline values: CDR1 MNHEY, CDR2 SMNVEV (reference sequence). The CDR3 sequence: CASSLGANEQFF. The CDR3 DNA reads TGTGCCAGCAGTTTAGGGGCCAATGAGCAGTTCTTC.

This rearrangement joins TRBV5-1 to TRBJ2-5, with 7 nucleotides matching TRBD2. Trimming cost V 2 bases and J 1 base; bases outside gene matches: 5. The CDR3 extends over 15 amino acids. CDR1 and CDR2 from the germline V gene are SGHRS and YFSETQ. CDR3 sequence (DNA): TGCGCCAGCAGCTTCCGAACGGGGGGCCAAGAGACCCAGTACTTC. It translates to CASSFRTGGQETQYF.

This clone has a single count. The chain recombines TRBV5-8 with TRBJ2-3; the match to TRBD1 covers 9 bases. CDR3 length: 14 amino acids. The germline V gene has CDR1 SGHTS and CDR2 YDEGEE. Trimming removed 3 bases from V and 7 bases from J; junction bases left unmatched: 6. The CDR3: CASSSDRGGNTQYF. In nucleotides, the CDR3 is TGTGCCAGCAGCTCGGACAGGGGAGGGAATACGCAGTATTTT.

The chain combines TRBV5-4 with TRBJ2-7; 8 bases map to TRBD1. The CDR3 extends over 15 amino acids. J lost 1 base, V lost 2 bases, and 5 bases had no gene match. Germline-derived CDR1 and CDR2 are SGHNT and YYREEE (reference sequence). CDR3 region: CASSFTTGGSYEQYF. CDR3 in DNA: TGTGCCAGCAGCTTTACTACAGGGGGGTCCTACGAGCAGTACTTC. Full variable domain (outside the CDR3, taken from reference TRBV5-4 and TRBJ2-7): ETGVTQSPTHLIKTRGQQVTLRCSSQSGHNTVSWYQQALGQGPQFIFQYYREEENGRGNFPPRFSGLQFPNYSSELNVNALELDDSALYLCASSFTTGGSYEQYFGPGTRLTVT.